These T cell receptor beta chains were read from a single sample in a study of blood T cell repertoires in COVID-19. Assay used: immunoSEQ multiplex PCR; TCRdb lists only in-frame clones, some missing. Among roughly 200,000 clones listed, about 89% were seen once. Sequencing was carried out using peripheral blood. The receptors derive from a man in his forties with acute or convalescent COVID-19. Each CDR3 is given without its conserved first and last residue.

v_gene | CDR3aa
TRBV29-1 | SVELADWDFTDTQY
TRBV2 | ASSENLEAF
TRBV5-1 | ASSSGTGGETQY
TRBV19 | ASSPRTGAHNEQF
TRBV7-2 | VSSLQVTDYGYT
TRBV5-1 | ASSFQGQGNEKLF
TRBV19 | ASSISSGYQETQY
TRBV5-6 | ASSFGGNAGPQH
TRBV5-1 | ASSLTGGPQETQY
TRBV5-6 | ASSSPGRLEFYEQY
TRBV20-1 | SAYRNNEQF
TRBV4-1 | ASSQYPTGSGDQPQH
TRBV9 | ASSVTSGGTYNEQF
TRBV30 | AWDSLAKNIQY
TRBV9 | ASSPRDNEKLF
TRBV5-4 | ASSRDRFAEQY
TRBV7-2 | ASSSDTRSRNEQF
TRBV29-1 | SVGDYNYGYT
TRBV6-2/TRBV6-3 | ASSNGSGTGSYEQY
TRBV6-4 | APTINRSPHTGRVNQPQH
TRBV9 | ASSVRGGDFETQY
TRBV4-2 | ASSPGTGATPEAF
TRBV4-3 | ASSQDGTGADTQY
TRBV6-5 | ASSWTSGAQETQY
TRBV27 | ASSFSTGGTIY
TRBV3-1/TRBV3-2 | ASSPKVTGNTEAF
TRBV28 | ASTPQGTGRNYGYT
TRBV5-1 | ASSVSGGDYNEQF
TRBV5-6 | ASSLDGRNEQF
TRBV11-1 | ASSSGRSNSPLH
TRBV9 | ASSVTSGSYEQY
TRBV10-2 | ASSLTGDYGYT